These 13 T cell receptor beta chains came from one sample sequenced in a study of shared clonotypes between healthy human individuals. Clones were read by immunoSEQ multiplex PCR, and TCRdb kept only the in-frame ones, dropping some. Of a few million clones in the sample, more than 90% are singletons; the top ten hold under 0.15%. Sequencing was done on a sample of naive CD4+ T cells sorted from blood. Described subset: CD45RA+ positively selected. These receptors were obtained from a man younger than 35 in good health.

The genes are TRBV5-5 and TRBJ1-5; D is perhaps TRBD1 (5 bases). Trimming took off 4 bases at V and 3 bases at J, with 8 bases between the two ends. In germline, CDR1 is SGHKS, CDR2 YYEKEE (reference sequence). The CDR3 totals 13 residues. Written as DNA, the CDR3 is TGTGCCAGCAGCCAGGGCCCCAATCAGCCCCAGCATTTT. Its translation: CASSQGPNQPQHF.

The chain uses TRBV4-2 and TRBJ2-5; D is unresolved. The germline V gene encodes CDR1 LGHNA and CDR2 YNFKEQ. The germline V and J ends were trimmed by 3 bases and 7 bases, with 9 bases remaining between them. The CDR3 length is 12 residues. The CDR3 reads CASSQTSGTQYF. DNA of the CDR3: TGTGCCAGCAGCCAGACGTCAGGGACCCAGTACTTC.

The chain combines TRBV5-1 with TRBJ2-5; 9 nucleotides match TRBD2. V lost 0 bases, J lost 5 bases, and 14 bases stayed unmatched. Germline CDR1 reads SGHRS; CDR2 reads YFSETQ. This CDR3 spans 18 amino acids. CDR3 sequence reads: CASSLGASGTPRGETQYF. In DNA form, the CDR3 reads TGCGCCAGCAGCTTGGGGGCTAGCGGGACTCCCCGGGGGGAGACCCAGTACTTC.

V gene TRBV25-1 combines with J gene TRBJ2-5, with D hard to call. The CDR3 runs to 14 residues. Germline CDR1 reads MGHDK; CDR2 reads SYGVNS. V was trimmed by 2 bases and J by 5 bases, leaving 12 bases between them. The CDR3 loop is CASSEPGTRETQYF. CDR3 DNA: TGTGCCAGCAGTGAACCGGGCACAAGGGAGACCCAGTACTTC. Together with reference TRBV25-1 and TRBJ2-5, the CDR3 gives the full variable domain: EADIYQTPRYLVIGTGKKITLECSQTMGHDKMYWYQQDPGMELHLIHYSYGVNSTEKGDLSSESTVSRIRTEHFPLTLESARPSHTSQYLCASSEPGTRETQYFGPGTRLLVL.

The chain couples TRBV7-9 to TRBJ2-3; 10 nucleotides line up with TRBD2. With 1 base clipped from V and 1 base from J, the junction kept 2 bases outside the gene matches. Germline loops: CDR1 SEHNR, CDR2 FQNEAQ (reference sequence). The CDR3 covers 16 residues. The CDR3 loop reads CASSLGSGRRTDTQYF. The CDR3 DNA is TGTGCCAGCAGCTTAGGTAGCGGGAGGCGCACAGATACGCAGTATTTT. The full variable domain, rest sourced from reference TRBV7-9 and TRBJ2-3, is DTGVSQNPRHKITKRGQNVTFRCDPISEHNRLYWYRQTLGQGPEFLTYFQNEAQLEKSRLLSDRFSAERPKGSFSTLEIQRTEQGDSAMYLCASSLGSGRRTDTQYFGPGTRLTVL.

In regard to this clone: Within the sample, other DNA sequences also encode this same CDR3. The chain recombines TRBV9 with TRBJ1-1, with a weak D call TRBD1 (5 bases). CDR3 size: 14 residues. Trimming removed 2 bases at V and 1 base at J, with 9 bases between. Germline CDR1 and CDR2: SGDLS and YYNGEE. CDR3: CASSVLGGNTEAFF. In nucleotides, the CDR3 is TGTGCCAGCAGCGTCCTTGGGGGGAACACTGAAGCTTTCTTT. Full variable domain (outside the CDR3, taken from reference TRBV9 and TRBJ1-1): DSGVTQTPKHLITATGQRVTLRCSPRSGDLSVYWYQQSLDQGLQFLIQYYNGEERAKGNILERFSAQQFPDLHSELNLSSLELGDSALYFCASSVLGGNTEAFFGQGTRLTVV.

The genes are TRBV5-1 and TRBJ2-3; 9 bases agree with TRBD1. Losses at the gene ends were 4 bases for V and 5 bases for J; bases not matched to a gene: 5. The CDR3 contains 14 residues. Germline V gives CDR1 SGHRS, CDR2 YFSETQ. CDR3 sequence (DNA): TGCGCCAGCAGCCTACACAGGGGGCAAGATACGCAGTATTTT. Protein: CASSLHRGQDTQYF.

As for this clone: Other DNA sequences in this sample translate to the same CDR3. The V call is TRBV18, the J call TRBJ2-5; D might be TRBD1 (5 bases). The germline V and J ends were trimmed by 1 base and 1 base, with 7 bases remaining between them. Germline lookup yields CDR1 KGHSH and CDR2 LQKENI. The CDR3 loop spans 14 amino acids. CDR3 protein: CASSPLRAQETQYF. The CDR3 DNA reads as TGTGCCAGCTCACCACTCAGGGCCCAAGAGACCCAGTACTTC. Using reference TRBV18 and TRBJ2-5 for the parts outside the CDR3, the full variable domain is NAGVMQNPRHLVRRRGQEARLRCSPMKGHSHVYWYRQLPEEGLKFMVYLQKENIIDESGMPKERFSAEFPKEGPSILRIQQVVRGDSAAYFCASSPLRAQETQYFGPGTRLLVL.

CDR3 nucleotide sequence: TGCGCCAGCAGTGAGGGGAACCGGGGGAGGAACACCTTC. Translation gives CASSEGNRGRNTF. The chain combines TRBV10-2 with TRBJ1-2; D is perhaps TRBD1 (5 bases). Trimming removed 2 bases from V and 12 bases from J, with 16 bases in between. The length of the CDR3 is 13 residues. The germline CDR1 and CDR2 sequences are WSHSY and SAAADI.

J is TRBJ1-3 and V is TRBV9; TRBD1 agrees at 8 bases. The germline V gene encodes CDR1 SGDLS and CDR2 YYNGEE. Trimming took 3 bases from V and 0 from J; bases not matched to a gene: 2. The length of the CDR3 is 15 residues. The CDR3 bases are TGTGCCAGCAGCGGAACAGGGGGCTCTGGAAACACCATATATTTT. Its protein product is CASSGTGGSGNTIYF. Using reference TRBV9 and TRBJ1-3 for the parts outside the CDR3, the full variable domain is DSGVTQTPKHLITATGQRVTLRCSPRSGDLSVYWYQQSLDQGLQFLIQYYNGEERAKGNILERFSAQQFPDLHSELNLSSLELGDSALYFCASSGTGGSGNTIYFGEGSWLTVV.

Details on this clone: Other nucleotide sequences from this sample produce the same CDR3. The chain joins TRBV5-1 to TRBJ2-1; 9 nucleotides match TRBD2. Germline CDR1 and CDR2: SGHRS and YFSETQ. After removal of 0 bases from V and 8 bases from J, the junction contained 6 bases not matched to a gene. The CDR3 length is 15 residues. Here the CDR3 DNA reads TGCGCCAGCAGCTTGGGGGGACTAGCCGGCGATGAGCAGTTCTTC. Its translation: CASSLGGLAGDEQFF.

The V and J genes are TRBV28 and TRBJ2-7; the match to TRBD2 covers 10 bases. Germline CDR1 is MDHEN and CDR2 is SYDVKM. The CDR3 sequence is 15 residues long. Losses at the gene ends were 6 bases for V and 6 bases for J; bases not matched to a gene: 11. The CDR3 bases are TGTGCCAGCAGCCCATCCTTCCTAGCGGGGGTCGAGCAGTACTTC. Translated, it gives CASSPSFLAGVEQYF.

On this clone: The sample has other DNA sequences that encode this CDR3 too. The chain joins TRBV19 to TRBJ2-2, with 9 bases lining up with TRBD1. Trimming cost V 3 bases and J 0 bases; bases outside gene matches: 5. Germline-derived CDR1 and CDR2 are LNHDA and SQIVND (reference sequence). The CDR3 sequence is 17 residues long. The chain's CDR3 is CASSIAGTGTNTGELFF. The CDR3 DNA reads TGTGCCAGTAGTATTGCCGGGACAGGGACGAACACCGGGGAGCTGTTTTTT. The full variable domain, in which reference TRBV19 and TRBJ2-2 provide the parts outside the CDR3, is DGGITQSPKYLFRKEGQNVTLSCEQNLNHDAMYWYRQDPGQGLRLIYYSQIVNDFQKGDIAEGYSVSREKKESFPLTVTSAQKNPTAFYLCASSIAGTGTNTGELFFGEGSRLTVL.